These 7 T cell receptor beta chains were sequenced from one sample in a study of technical replicates of blood from a handful of donors. The method was immunoSEQ multiplex PCR; TCRdb's version includes in-frame clones alone and lacks a portion of them. This table has more than 65,000 clones, around 97% appearing once. Sequencing used T cells isolated from PBMCs. These receptors all come from a human donor in good health.

This clone appeared a single time. The chain is built from TRBV29-1 and TRBJ2-1; TRBD2 might be the D (6 bases). The CDR3 is 16 amino acids. Trimming shortened V by 7 bases and J by 0 bases, and 19 bases separated the two germline ends. Germline CDR1 is SQVTM and CDR2 is ANQGSEA. The CDR3 region has the DNA TGCAGCGCCATACGGGACTCTACAAGCTCCTACAATGAGCAGTTCTTC. This translates into CSAIRDSTSSYNEQFF.

The chain employs TRBV19 and TRBJ1-5, with D possibly matching TRBD1 (5 bases). CDR3 length: 12 residues. CDR1 and CDR2 (germline): LNHDA, SQIVND (reference sequence). V was pared by 5 bases and J by 6 bases, with 8 bases between. CDR3 loop: CASSVTVQPQHF. Here the CDR3 DNA reads TGTGCCAGTAGTGTGACAGTTCAGCCCCAGCATTTT.

The chain joins TRBV5-1 to TRBJ1-4, with D possibly being TRBD1 (6 bases). Trimming stripped 4 bases from V and 5 bases from J, with 12 bases between. From germline, CDR1 is SGHRS and CDR2 YFSETQ. The length of the CDR3 is 14 residues. The CDR3 sequence: CASSDGQYNEKLFF. As DNA, the CDR3 is TGCGCCAGCAGCGACGGACAGTACAATGAAAAACTGTTTTTT.

Only one count was recorded for this clone. This chain links TRBV28 with TRBJ2-2, with 8 nucleotides matching TRBD2. CDR1 and CDR2 (germline): MDHEN, SYDVKM. There are 17 residues in the CDR3. J gave up 3 bases and V 7 bases, and 13 bases lay outside the gene matches. CDR3: CASTTTGLAGHTGELFF. CDR3 in DNA: TGTGCCAGCACCACTACAGGGTTAGCGGGGCACACCGGGGAGCTGTTTTTT. The variable domain in full, with the rest retrieved from reference TRBV28 and TRBJ2-2, is DVKVTQSSRYLVKRTGEKVFLECVQDMDHENMFWYRQDPGLGLRLIYFSYDVKMKEKGDIPEGYSVSREKKERFSLILESASTNQTSMYLCASTTTGLAGHTGELFFGEGSRLTVL.

The V gene is TRBV9, the J gene TRBJ2-5; D not resolved. Trimming took 0 bases from V and 1 from J, leaving 10 bases between them. This CDR3 has 15 amino acids. Germline V lookup: CDR1 SGDLS, CDR2 YYNGEE. The CDR3 spells CASSVGPHIQETQYF. As DNA, the CDR3 is TGTGCCAGCAGCGTAGGGCCACATATCCAAGAGACCCAGTACTTC.

The rearrangement joins TRBV29-1 to TRBJ2-1; 11 bases map to TRBD2. Germline lookup yields CDR1 SQVTM and CDR2 ANQGSEA. This CDR3 spans 14 amino acids. With V trimmed by 3 bases and J by 8 bases, 6 bases remained unmatched. CDR3 residues: CSVDIAGGSDEQFF. The CDR3 DNA reads TGCAGCGTTGACATAGCGGGGGGGTCGGATGAGCAGTTCTTC.

This clone came up once. This sequence joins TRBV21-1 and TRBJ1-5; the table's TRBD1 call for D was not verified on the DNA. TRBV21-1 corresponds to a pseudogene. This CDR3 has 14 residues. The CDR3 sequence is CASSEETGDQPQHF. The DNA of the CDR3 is TGTGCCAGCAGCGAAGAGACAGGGGATCAGCCCCAGCATTTT.